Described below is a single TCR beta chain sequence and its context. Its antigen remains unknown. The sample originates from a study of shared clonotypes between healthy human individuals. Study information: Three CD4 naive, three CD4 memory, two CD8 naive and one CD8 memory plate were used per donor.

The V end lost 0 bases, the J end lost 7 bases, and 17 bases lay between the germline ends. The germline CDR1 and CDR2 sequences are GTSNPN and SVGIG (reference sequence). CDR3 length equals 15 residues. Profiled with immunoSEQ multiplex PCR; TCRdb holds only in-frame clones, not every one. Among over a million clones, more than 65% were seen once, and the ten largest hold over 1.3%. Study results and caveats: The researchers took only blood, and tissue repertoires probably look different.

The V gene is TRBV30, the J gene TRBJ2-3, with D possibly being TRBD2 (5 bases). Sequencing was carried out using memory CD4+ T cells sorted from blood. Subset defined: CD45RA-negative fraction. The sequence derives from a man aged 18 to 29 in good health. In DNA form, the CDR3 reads TGTGCCTGGAGTGTTTCTCGGGCCAACGGGAATACGCAGTATTTT. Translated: CAWSVSRANGNTQYF.